The entry below describes one TCR beta chain. The antigen is undetermined. This entry belongs to a study of cytomegalovirus exposure and HLA in healthy donors. PCR amplification relied on 60 Vbeta primers (plus 13 Jbeta primers). The data were produced by immunoSEQ multiplex PCR, yet TCRdb's version contains in-frame clones alone and is incomplete. Of more than 150,000 clones in the sample, roughly 84% were seen once. V was shortened by 1 base and J by 6 bases, with 6 bases between the two germline ends. The germline V gene encodes CDR1 DFQATT and CDR2 SNEGSKA (reference sequence). The CDR3 consists of 11 residues. Study-level results: Apparent HLA restriction characterized most CMV-associated TCR beta chains in a later analysis. Trimming of TCR beta V- and J-genes showed a link, identified in a later analysis, to a missense DCLRE1C variant. Presence/absence analyses supposed approximately even sequencing depth among donors.

The specimen sequenced was PBMCs. The sequence was collected from a girl less than two years old in good health and CMV-seronegative. This rearrangement joins TRBV20-1 to TRBJ1-1; no clear D. Written as DNA, the CDR3 is TGCAGTGCTAGAGGCAGCGCTGAAGCTTTCTTT. Its translation is CSARGSAEAFF.